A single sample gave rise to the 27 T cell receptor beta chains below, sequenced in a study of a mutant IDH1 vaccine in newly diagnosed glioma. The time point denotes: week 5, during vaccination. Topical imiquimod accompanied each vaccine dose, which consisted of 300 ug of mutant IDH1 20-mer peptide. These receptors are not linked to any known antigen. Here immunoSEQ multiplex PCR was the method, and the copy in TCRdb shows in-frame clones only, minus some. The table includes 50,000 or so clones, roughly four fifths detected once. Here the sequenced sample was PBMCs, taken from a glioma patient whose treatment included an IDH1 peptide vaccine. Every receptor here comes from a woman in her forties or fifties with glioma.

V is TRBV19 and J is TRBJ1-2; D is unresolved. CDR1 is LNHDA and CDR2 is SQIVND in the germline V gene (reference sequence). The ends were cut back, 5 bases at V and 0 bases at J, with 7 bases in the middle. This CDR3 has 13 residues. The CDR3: CASSLTTNYGYTF. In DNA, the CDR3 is TGTGCCAGTAGTCTTACAACTAACTATGGCTACACCTTC.

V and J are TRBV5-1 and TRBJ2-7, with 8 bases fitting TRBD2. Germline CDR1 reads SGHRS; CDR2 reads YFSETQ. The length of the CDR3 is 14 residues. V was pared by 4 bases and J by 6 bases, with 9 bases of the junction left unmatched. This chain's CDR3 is CASSPGLEVSEQYF. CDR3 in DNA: TGCGCCAGCAGCCCGGGACTAGAGGTGAGCGAGCAGTACTTC.

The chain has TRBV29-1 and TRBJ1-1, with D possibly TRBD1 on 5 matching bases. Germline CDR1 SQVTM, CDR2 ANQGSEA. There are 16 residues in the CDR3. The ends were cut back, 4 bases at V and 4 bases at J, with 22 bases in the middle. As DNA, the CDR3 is TGCAGCGTTGTCTTCGCCTCAGGGTTTTCGGGCACTGAAGCTTTCTTT. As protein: CSVVFASGFSGTEAFF.

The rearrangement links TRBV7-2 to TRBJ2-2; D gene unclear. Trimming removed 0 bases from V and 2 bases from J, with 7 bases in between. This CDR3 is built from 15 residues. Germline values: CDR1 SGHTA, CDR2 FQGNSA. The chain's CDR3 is CASSLARRNTGELFF. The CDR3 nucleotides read TGTGCCAGCAGCTTAGCGAGACGCAACACCGGGGAGCTGTTTTTT. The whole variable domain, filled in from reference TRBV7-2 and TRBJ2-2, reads GAGVSQSPSNKVTEKGKDVELRCDPISGHTALYWYRQSLGQGLEFLIYFQGNSAPDKSGLPSDRFSAERTGGSVSTLTIQRTQQEDSAVYLCASSLARRNTGELFFGEGSRLTVL.

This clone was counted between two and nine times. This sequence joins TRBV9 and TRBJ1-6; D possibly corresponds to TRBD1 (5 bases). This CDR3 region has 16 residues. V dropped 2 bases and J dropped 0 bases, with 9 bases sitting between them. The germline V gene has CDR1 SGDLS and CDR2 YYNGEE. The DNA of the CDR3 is TGTGCCAGCAGCGTCGGGGGGAGCTCCTATAATTCACCCCTCCACTTT. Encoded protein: CASSVGGSSYNSPLHF.

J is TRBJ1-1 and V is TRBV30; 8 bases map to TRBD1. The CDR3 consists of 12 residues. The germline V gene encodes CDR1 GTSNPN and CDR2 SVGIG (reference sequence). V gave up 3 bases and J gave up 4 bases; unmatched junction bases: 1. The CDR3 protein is CAWSRGPTEAFF. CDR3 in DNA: TGTGCCTGGAGCAGGGGGCCCACTGAAGCTTTCTTT.

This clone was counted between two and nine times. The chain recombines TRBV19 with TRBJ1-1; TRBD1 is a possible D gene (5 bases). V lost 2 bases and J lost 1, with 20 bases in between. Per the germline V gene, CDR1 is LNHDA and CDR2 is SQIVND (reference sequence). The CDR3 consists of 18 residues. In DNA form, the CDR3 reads TGTGCCAGTAGTATATCTTTTCTGGGGGTACTACGGAACACTGAAGCTTTCTTT. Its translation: CASSISFLGVLRNTEAFF.

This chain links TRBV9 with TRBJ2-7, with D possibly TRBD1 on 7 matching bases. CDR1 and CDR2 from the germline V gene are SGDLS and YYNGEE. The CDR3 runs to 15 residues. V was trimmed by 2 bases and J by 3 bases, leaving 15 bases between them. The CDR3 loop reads CASSVAAGQNYEQYF. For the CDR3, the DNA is TGTGCCAGCAGCGTTGCTGCGGGACAGAACTACGAGCAGTACTTC.

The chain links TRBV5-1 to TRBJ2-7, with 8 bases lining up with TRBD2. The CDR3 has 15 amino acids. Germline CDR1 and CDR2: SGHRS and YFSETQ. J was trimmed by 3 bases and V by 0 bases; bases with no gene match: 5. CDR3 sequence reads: CASSLGRGGVYEQYF. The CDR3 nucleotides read TGCGCCAGCAGCTTGGGACGGGGGGGAGTCTACGAGCAGTACTTC.

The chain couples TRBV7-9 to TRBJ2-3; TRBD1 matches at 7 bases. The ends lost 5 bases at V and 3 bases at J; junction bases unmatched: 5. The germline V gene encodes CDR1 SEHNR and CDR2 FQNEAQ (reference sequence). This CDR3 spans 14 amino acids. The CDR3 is CASSPGTATDTQYF. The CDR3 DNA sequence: TGTGCCAGCAGCCCCGGGACAGCAACAGATACGCAGTATTTT.

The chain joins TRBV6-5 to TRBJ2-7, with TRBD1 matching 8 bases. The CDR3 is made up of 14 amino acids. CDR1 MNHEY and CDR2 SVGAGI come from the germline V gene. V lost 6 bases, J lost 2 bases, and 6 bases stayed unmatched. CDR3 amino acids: CASSKDRATYEQYF. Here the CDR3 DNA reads TGTGCCAGCAGCAAGGACAGGGCGACCTACGAGCAGTACTTC.

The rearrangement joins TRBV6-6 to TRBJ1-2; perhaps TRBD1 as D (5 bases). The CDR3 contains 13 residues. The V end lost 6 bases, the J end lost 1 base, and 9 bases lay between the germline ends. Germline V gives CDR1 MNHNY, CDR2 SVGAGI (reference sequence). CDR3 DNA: TGTGCCAGCAGCCGGGACGGTAACTATGGCTACACCTTC. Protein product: CASSRDGNYGYTF.

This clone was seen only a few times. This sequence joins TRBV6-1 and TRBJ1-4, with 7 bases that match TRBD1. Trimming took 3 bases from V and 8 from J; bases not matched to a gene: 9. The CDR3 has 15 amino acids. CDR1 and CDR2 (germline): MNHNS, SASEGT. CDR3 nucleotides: TGTGCCAGCAGTGATGTGGCAGGGGGTAGCGAAAAACTGTTTTTT. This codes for CASSDVAGGSEKLFF.

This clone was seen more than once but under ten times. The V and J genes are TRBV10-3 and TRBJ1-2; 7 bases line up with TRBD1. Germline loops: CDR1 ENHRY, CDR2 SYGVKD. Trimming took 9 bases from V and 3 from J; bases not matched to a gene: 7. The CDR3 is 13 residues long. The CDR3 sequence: CAIRDSQDYGYTF. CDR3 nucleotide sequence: TGTGCCATTAGGGACAGCCAAGACTATGGCTACACCTTC.

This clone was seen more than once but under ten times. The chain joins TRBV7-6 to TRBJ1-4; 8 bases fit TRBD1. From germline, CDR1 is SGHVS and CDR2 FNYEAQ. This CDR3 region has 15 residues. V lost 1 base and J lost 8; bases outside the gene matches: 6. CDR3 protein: CASSLEAGGNEKLFF. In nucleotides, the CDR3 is TGTGCCAGCAGCTTAGAGGCAGGGGGCAACGAAAAACTGTTTTTT.

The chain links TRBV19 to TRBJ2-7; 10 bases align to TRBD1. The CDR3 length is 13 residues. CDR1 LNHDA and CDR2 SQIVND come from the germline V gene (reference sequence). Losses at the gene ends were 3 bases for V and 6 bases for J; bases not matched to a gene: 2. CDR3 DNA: TGTGCCAGTAGTATTGGGACAGGGGTCGAGCAGTACTTC. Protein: CASSIGTGVEQYF.

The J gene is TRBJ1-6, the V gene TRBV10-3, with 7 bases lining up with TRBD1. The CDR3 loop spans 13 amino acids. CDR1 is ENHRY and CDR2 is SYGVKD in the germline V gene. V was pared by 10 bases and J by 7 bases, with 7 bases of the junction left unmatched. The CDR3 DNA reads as TGTGCCACCCTACAGGGGCAAAATTCACCCCTCCACTTT. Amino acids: CATLQGQNSPLHF.

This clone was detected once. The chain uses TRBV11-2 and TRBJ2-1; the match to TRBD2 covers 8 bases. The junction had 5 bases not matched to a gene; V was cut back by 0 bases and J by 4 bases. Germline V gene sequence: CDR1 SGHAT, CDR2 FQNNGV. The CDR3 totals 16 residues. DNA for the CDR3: TGTGCCAGCAGCTTAGAACGTTCGGGGGGGTACAATGAGCAGTTCTTC. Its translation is CASSLERSGGYNEQFF.

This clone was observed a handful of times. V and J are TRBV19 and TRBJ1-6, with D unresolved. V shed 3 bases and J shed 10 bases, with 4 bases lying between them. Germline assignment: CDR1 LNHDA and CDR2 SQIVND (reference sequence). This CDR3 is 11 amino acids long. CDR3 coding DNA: TGTGCCAGTAGTATGGACTCACCCCTCCACTTT. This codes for CASSMDSPLHF.

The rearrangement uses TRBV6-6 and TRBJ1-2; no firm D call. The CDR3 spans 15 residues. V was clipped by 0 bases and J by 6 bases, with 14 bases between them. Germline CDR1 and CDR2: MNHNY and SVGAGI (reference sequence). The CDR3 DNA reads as TGTGCCAGCAGTTACTCGAAGGGAACTATGGATGGCTACACCTTC. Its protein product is CASSYSKGTMDGYTF.

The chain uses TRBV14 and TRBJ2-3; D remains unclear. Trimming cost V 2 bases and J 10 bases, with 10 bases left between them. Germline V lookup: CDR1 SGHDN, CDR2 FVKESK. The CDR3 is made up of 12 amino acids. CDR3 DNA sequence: TGTGCCAGCAGCCAATCCGTGTCAGCGCAGTATTTT. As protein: CASSQSVSAQYF.

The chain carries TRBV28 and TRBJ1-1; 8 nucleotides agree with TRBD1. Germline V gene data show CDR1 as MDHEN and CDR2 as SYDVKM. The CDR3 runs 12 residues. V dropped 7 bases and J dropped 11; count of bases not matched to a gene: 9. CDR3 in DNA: TGTGCCAGCACCTCCCCCAGGGGGCCGGCTTTCTTT. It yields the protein CASTSPRGPAFF.

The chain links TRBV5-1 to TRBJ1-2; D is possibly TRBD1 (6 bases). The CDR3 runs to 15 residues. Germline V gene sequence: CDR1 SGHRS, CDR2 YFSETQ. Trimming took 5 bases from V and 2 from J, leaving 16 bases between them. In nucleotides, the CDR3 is TGCGCCAGCAGGGTCAGCGCGGGGGGCAACTATGGCTACACCTTC. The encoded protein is CASRVSAGGNYGYTF.

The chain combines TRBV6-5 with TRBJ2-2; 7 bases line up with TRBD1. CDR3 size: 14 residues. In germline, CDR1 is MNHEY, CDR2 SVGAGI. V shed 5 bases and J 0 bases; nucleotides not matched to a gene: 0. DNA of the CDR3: TGTGCCAGCAGTGACAGGGCGAACACCGGGGAGCTGTTTTTT. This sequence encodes CASSDRANTGELFF.

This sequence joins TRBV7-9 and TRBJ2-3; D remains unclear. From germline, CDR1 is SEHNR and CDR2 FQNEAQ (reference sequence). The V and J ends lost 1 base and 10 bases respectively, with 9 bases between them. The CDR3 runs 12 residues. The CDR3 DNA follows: TGTGCCAGCAGCTTAGACGTCACTCCGCAGTATTTT. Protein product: CASSLDVTPQYF.

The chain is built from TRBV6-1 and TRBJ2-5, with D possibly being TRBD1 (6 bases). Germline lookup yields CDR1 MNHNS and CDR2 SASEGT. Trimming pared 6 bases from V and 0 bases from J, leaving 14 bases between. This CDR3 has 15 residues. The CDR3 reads CASRVGQSYQETQYF. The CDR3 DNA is TGTGCCAGCAGGGTTGGACAGAGCTACCAAGAGACCCAGTACTTC.

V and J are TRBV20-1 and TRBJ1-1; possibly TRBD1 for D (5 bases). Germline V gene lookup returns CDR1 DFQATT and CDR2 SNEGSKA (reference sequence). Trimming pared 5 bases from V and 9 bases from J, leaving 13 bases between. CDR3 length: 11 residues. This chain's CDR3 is CSARVGEKAFF. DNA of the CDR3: TGCAGTGCTCGGGTGGGGGAGAAAGCTTTCTTT.